A selection of T cell receptor beta chains follows, all from one sample in a study of neurological immune-mediated disorders. One entry per CDR3 protein results from TCRdb running MiXCR on the 5' RACE reads. The sample carries 95,000 to 110,000 distinct CDR3 sequences, 9.5% to 14% recorded once. Specimen: PBMCs. The receptors here all came from a female donor with HTLV-1-associated myelopathy (HAM/TSP). Each CDR3 is given with its conserved first and last residue. Each record gives: J gene, clone size, D gene, V gene, CDR3 DNA, CDR3 protein. The D gene is left open where the match is weak. Size is stated for part of the rows, as once, few or many counts, or as a class when the clone is expanded.

>TRBJ2-7|many|-|TRBV5-5
TGTGCCAGCAGCTCGGATGGACGGCCCGAGTACTTC
CASSSDGRPEYF
>TRBJ2-1|-|-|TRBV5-1
TGCGCCAGCAGGGGGTCCCAAAGCTACAATGAGCAGTTCTTC
CASRGSQSYNEQFF
>TRBJ2-3|many|-|TRBV29-1
TGCAGCGTTGGCCAGGGCATCACAGATACGCAGTATTTT
CSVGQGITDTQYF
>TRBJ2-7|many|TRBD1|TRBV20-1
TGCAGTGTTCAGGGGTTGGGACAGGAAACCTACGAGCAGTACTTC
CSVQGLGQETYEQYF
>TRBJ1-6|many|TRBD1|TRBV18
TGTGCCAGCTCACCGGCAGGGGGGCTCTATAATTCACCCCTCCACTTT
CASSPAGGLYNSPLHF
>TRBJ2-3|many|-|TRBV12-3/TRBV12-4
TGTGCCAGCAGTCGCAGGGCGAACACAGATACGCAGTATTTT
CASSRRANTDTQYF
>TRBJ2-1|-|TRBD2|TRBV5-1
TGCGCCAGCAGCTTGGAACTAGCGGGGGGGCTGTATGAGCAGTTCTTC
CASSLELAGGLYEQFF
>TRBJ2-7|many|-|TRBV11-2
TGTGCCAGCAGCTTAGCGTCAGGGGTAGCCTACGAGCAGTACTTC
CASSLASGVAYEQYF
>TRBJ2-1|medium-sized|TRBD1|TRBV29-1
TGCAGCGTTGAGAACAGGGGCGCCAACAATGAGCAGTTCTTC
CSVENRGANNEQFF
>TRBJ2-5|many|TRBD2|TRBV11-2
TGTGCCAGCAGCTCGGTCGCGGGGGGTGTCGAGACCCAGTACTTC
CASSSVAGGVETQYF
>TRBJ1-3|many|TRBD1|TRBV20-1
TGCAGTGCTCCGGACAGGGCTGGAAACACCATATATTTT
CSAPDRAGNTIYF
>TRBJ2-7|many|-|TRBV5-1
TGCGCCAGCAGGGATCAGGGTCAGTTCCTCTACGAGCAGTACTTC
CASRDQGQFLYEQYF
>TRBJ2-1|many|TRBD2|TRBV28
TGTGCCAGCAGTTTAGTCGGTAGCGGGGGGGACAATGAGCAGTTCTTC
CASSLVGSGGDNEQFF
>TRBJ2-7|many|-|TRBV7-9
TGTGCCAGCAGCTTAGGGTCATCGAGCTCCTACGAGCAGTACTTC
CASSLGSSSSYEQYF
>TRBJ1-2|few|-|TRBV20-1
TGCAGTGCTAGAGATCTCTCCCGACATAGCTATGGCTACACCTTC
CSARDLSRHSYGYTF
>TRBJ2-3|-|-|TRBV7-2
TGTGCCAGCAGCTTAATACGTGGCACAGATACGCAGTATTTT
CASSLIRGTDTQYF
>TRBJ2-3|many|-|TRBV5-6
TGTGCCAGCAGAATTTTTGGGGGCAGAGACACAGATACGCAGTATTTT
CASRIFGGRDTDTQYF
>TRBJ1-5|many|-|TRBV5-8
TGTGCCAGCAGCTTCTCCCGGGGTTTAAGAGGCAATCAGCCCCAGCATTTT
CASSFSRGLRGNQPQHF